This T cell receptor (beta chain) is drawn from a study of T-cell memory formation after mild COVID-19. Study-wide findings and caveats: CD4+ contracting clones were mainly CM and EM; CD8+ ones, EMRA.

As regards this clonotype: Its antigen is not identified.

TCRalpha and TCRbeta libraries used 5'RACE with constant-segment primers and UMIs. Each CDR3 protein is one row after TCRdb ran MiXCR on the 5' RACE reads. Among roughly 250,000 distinct CDR3 sequences, about 17% were seen once, and the ten largest hold approximately 3.5%. The CDR3 length is 12 residues. Germline V gene data show CDR1 as DFQATT and CDR2 as SNEGSKA (reference sequence). V shed 5 bases, J shed 6 bases, and the junction held 2 bases outside the gene matches. The origin of this receptor is a young man who had mild COVID-19 (a few samples of this study predate the infection). Cell type and time point are not known. Sample: PBMCs or a T cell subset sorted from them (not recorded which). V gene TRBV20-1 combines with J gene TRBJ2-4; 9 bases fit TRBD1. The CDR3 reads CSADRGGNIQYF. CDR3 in DNA: TGCAGTGCTGACAGGGGGGGAAACATTCAGTACTTC.